Following are 19 T cell receptor beta chains from one sample sequenced in a study of early T cells in non-severe SARS-CoV-2 infection. TCRdb re-derived calls from the 5' RACE reads in MiXCR, one entry per CDR3 protein. The sample includes approximately 70,000 distinct CDR3 sequences, around 11% seen only once; the top ten take more than 5.5%. Input material: whole blood. These receptors were taken from an adult who was a healthcare worker with PCR-confirmed SARS-CoV-2 infection or an uninfected control (not recorded which).

There are a few counts of this clonotype. The chain combines TRBV7-2 with TRBJ2-2, with no clear D. Trimming shortened V by 5 bases and J by 2 bases, and 15 bases separated the two germline ends. CDR1 is SGHTA, CDR2 FQGNSA, per germline. The CDR3 is made up of 16 amino acids. CDR3 bases: TGTGCCAGCAGCCCCGCGTCCCGGGCTAACACCGGGGAGCTGTTTTTT. It is translated as CASSPASRANTGELFF.

There are many counts of this clonotype. The junction departs from the called germline gene at one end, perhaps through a read error. This chain connects TRBV7-3 to TRBJ1-6; no definite D call. Looked up from germline, CDR1 is SGHTA and CDR2 is FQGTGA. CDR3 length: 14 residues. This CDR3 reads CASSLSSYNSPLHF. The DNA of the CDR3 is TGTGCCAGCAGCTTAAGCTCCTATAATTCACCCCTCCATTTT.

This clonotype occurred a few times. The CDR3 reads CARSGGTGPANEQFF. CDR3 coding DNA: TGTGCCAGAAGCGGAGGGACAGGGCCGGCCAATGAGCAGTTCTTC. This chain links TRBV5-3 with TRBJ2-1; 9 bases are shared with TRBD1. TRBV5-3 counts as an open reading frame of uncertain function. CDR3 length equals 15 residues. Losses at the gene ends were 4 bases for V and 6 bases for J; bases not matched to a gene: 8.

This clonotype was detected many times. This chain connects TRBV29-1 to TRBJ2-5, with TRBD2 as a possible D gene (6 bases). The germline V and J ends were trimmed by 6 bases and 4 bases, with 15 bases remaining between them. CDR3 length equals 13 residues. Germline V gene sequence: CDR1 SQVTM, CDR2 ANQGSEA. The CDR3 nucleotides are TGCAGCGTCCCCATACTAGCCCCAGAGACCCAGTACTTC. Protein product: CSVPILAPETQYF.

This clonotype was recorded at least ten times. The CDR3 spells CASRTGYEQYF. For the CDR3, the DNA is TGTGCCAGCAGGACAGGGTACGAGCAGTACTTC. The genes are TRBV2 and TRBJ2-7; 7 nucleotides agree with TRBD1. The CDR3 length is 11 residues. J lost 4 bases, V lost 6 bases, and 0 bases had no gene match. CDR1 SNHLY and CDR2 FYNNEI come from the germline V gene. Complete variable domain (other parts from reference TRBV2 and TRBJ2-7): EPEVTQTPSHQVTQMGQEVILRCVPISNHLYFYWYRQILGQKVEFLVSFYNNEISEKSEIFDDQFSVERPDGSNFTLKIRSTKLEDSAMYFCASRTGYEQYFGPGTRLTVT.

This clonotype showed up just a few times. The chain links TRBV14 to TRBJ2-2; D is undetermined. Germline-derived CDR1 and CDR2 are SGHDN and FVKESK. The CDR3 contains 13 residues. Between the trimmed V and J ends, which lost 4 bases and 1 base, there was a span of 4 bases. The CDR3 region is CASSLQNTGELFF. The CDR3 DNA reads TGTGCCAGCAGCCTTCAGAACACCGGGGAGCTGTTTTTT.

The V gene is TRBV10-3, the J gene TRBJ1-1, with D maybe TRBD1 (5 bases). Trimming took 6 bases from V and 4 from J, leaving 15 bases between them. Per the germline V gene, CDR1 is ENHRY and CDR2 is SYGVKD. The CDR3 runs 14 residues. The CDR3 nucleotides are TGTGCCATCAGGGGATCAGGAAGGGGCACTGAAGCTTTCTTT. It codes for CAIRGSGRGTEAFF.

The chain links TRBV4-1 to TRBJ2-7; 12 nucleotides align to TRBD2. Trimming at V came to 3 bases and at J to 3 bases, leaving 3 bases not matched to a gene. Germline V gene lookup returns CDR1 MGHRA and CDR2 YSYEKL. The CDR3 spans 15 residues. The CDR3 DNA sequence: TGCGCCAGCAGCCATTCGACTAGCGGGGGCTACGAGCAGTACTTC. It is translated as CASSHSTSGGYEQYF.

This clonotype was seen ten or more times. The V gene is TRBV7-9, the J gene TRBJ2-1, with D tentatively TRBD1 (5 bases). Germline CDR1 reads SEHNR; CDR2 reads FQNEAQ (reference sequence). Deletions cut 3 bases from V and 1 base from J, with 10 bases between. The CDR3 loop spans 15 amino acids. This CDR3 reads CASSFPQGSYNEQFF. CDR3 coding DNA: TGTGCCAGCAGCTTTCCCCAGGGATCCTACAATGAGCAGTTCTTC.

This clonotype was counted a few times. The chain links TRBV6-6 to TRBJ1-1; TRBD1 matches at 7 bases. With 6 bases clipped from V and 8 bases from J, the junction kept 18 bases outside the gene matches. The CDR3 length is 16 residues. Looked up from germline, CDR1 is MNHNY and CDR2 is SVGAGI (reference sequence). The CDR3 reads CASSPHLTGAPIEAFF. The CDR3 bases are TGTGCCAGCAGCCCACACCTAACAGGGGCACCAATCGAAGCTTTCTTT.

The chain employs TRBV6-2 or TRBV6-3 and TRBJ2-3; 10 bases agree with TRBD2. The V gene's germline CDR1 is MNHEY and CDR2 SVGEGT. The CDR3 loop spans 14 amino acids. The V gene end was trimmed by 6 bases and the J gene end by 6 bases; junction bases not matched to a gene: 6. This CDR3 reads CASRKLAGDDTQYF. CDR3 in DNA: TGTGCCAGCAGAAAGCTAGCGGGAGATGATACGCAGTATTTT.

V and J are TRBV5-6 and TRBJ2-1; TRBD2 matches 8 bases. CDR1 is SGHDT, CDR2 YYEEEE, per germline. This CDR3 contains 15 residues. Trimming removed 2 bases from V and 2 bases from J; junction bases left unmatched: 3. The CDR3 sequence: CASSLKLAAYNEQFF. As DNA, the CDR3 is TGTGCCAGCAGCTTAAAACTAGCGGCCTACAATGAGCAGTTCTTC.

This clonotype occurred a few times. The chain has TRBV7-6 and TRBJ2-2, with 9 bases matching TRBD2. CDR1 and CDR2 (germline): SGHVS, FNYEAQ. The CDR3 contains 16 residues. Germline trimming cut 1 base from V and 0 bases from J; bases unmatched to any gene: 0. DNA for the CDR3: TGTGCCAGCAGCTTAGTAGCGGGAGCGAACACCGGGGAGCTGTTTTTT. Translating it yields CASSLVAGANTGELFF.

The chain combines TRBV6-1 with TRBJ2-2; D is perhaps TRBD2 (5 bases). Germline CDR1 is MNHNS and CDR2 is SASEGT. V lost 7 bases to trimming and J lost 3 bases, with 18 bases between them. The CDR3 covers 16 residues. CDR3 in amino acids: CASKKWGDVYTGELFF. For the CDR3, the DNA is TGTGCCAGCAAAAAGTGGGGAGACGTGTACACCGGGGAGCTGTTTTTT.

The chain is built from TRBV7-9 and TRBJ2-1; 10 nucleotides agree with TRBD1. The CDR3 covers 15 residues. V shed 4 bases and J 7 bases; nucleotides not matched to a gene: 7. Germline values: CDR1 SEHNR, CDR2 FQNEAQ (reference sequence). CDR3 amino acids: CASSSGQGRSNEQFF. The CDR3 nucleotides read TGTGCCAGCAGCTCGGGACAGGGGCGCAGTAATGAGCAGTTCTTC.

This clonotype came up many times. This rearrangement joins TRBV19 to TRBJ2-2; D remains ambiguous. In germline, CDR1 is LNHDA, CDR2 SQIVND (reference sequence). V lost 5 bases, J lost 6 bases, and 7 bases lay in between. The CDR3 length is 12 residues. The CDR3 loop is CASSYLSGELFF. The CDR3 bases are TGTGCCAGTAGTTATTTATCCGGGGAGCTGTTTTTT. Variable domain in full (rest from reference TRBV19 and TRBJ2-2): DGGITQSPKYLFRKEGQNVTLSCEQNLNHDAMYWYRQDPGQGLRLIYYSQIVNDFQKGDIAEGYSVSREKKESFPLTVTSAQKNPTAFYLCASSYLSGELFFGEGSRLTVL.

This chain uses TRBV20-1 with TRBJ2-7, with D possibly matching TRBD1 (6 bases). Per the germline V gene, CDR1 is DFQATT and CDR2 is SNEGSKA (reference sequence). V lost 0 bases, J lost 3 bases, and 12 bases lay in between. CDR3 length: 14 residues. In DNA form, the CDR3 reads TGCAGTGCTAGAGAGGCAGGGGTGTTCTACGAGCAGTACTTC. It specifies CSAREAGVFYEQYF.

This clonotype was picked up many times. This chain uses TRBV5-1 with TRBJ2-5; a weak D match, TRBD1 (5 bases). CDR1 SGHRS and CDR2 YFSETQ come from the germline V gene. V lost 2 bases to trimming and J lost 2 bases, with 7 bases between them. This CDR3 comprises 13 residues. The CDR3 is CASSLGAQETQYF. CDR3 bases: TGCGCCAGCAGCTTAGGGGCACAAGAGACCCAGTACTTC.

The chain couples TRBV4-1 to TRBJ2-7; 7 bases are a match to TRBD2. The CDR3 length is 14 residues. CDR1 and CDR2 (germline): MGHRA, YSYEKL. Trimming cost V 3 bases and J 0 bases; bases outside gene matches: 2. The CDR3: CASSQGGTSYEQYF. As DNA, the CDR3 is TGCGCCAGCAGCCAGGGGGGGACCTCCTACGAGCAGTACTTC.